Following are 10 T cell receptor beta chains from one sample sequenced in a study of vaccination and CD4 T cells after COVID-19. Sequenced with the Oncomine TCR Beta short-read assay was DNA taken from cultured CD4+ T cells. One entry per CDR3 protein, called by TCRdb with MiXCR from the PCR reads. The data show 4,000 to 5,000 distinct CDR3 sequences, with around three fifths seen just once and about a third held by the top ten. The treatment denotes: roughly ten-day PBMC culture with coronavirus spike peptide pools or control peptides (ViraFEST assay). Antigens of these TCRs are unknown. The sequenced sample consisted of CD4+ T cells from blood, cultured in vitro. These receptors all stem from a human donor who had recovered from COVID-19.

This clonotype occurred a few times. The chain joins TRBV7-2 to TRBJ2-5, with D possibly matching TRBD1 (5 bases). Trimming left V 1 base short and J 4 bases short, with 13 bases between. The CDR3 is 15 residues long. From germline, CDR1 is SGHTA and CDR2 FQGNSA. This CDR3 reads CASSLVRGVGETQYF. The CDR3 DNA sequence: TGTGCCAGCAGCTTAGTAAGGGGCGTTGGAGAGACCCAGTACTTC.

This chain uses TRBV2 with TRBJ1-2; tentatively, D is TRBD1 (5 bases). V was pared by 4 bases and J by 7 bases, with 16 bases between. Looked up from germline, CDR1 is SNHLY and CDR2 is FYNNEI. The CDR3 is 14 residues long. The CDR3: CASSGGVGFGGYTF. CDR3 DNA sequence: TGTGCCAGCAGTGGGGGGGTAGGGTTTGGTGGCTACACCTTC.

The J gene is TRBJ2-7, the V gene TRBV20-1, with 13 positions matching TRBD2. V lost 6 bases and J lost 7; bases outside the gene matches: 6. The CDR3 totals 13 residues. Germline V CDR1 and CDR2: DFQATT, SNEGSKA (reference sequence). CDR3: CSAAWTSGGEQYF. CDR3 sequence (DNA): TGCAGTGCGGCCTGGACTAGCGGGGGTGAGCAGTACTTC.

As DNA, the CDR3 is TGTGCCAGCAGCAAGCAGGGGGGAAACTATGGCTACACCTTC. Its translation is CASSKQGGNYGYTF. The chain has TRBV21-1 and TRBJ1-2; TRBD1, the table's D call, lacks a check against the DNA. TRBV21-1 is listed as a pseudogene. The CDR3 runs 14 residues.

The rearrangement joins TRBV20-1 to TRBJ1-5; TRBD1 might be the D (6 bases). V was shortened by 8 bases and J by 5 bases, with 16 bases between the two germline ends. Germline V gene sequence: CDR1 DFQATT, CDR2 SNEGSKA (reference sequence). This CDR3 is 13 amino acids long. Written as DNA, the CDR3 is TGCAGTTTCATGGACAGCCCCGATCAGCCCCAGCATTTT. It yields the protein CSFMDSPDQPQHF.

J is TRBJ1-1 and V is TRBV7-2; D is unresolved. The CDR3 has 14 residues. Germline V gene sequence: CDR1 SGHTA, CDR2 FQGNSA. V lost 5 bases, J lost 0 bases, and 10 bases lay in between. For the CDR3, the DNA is TGTGCCAGCAGCCTTACCGGTTTGAACACTGAAGCTTTCTTT. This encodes CASSLTGLNTEAFF.

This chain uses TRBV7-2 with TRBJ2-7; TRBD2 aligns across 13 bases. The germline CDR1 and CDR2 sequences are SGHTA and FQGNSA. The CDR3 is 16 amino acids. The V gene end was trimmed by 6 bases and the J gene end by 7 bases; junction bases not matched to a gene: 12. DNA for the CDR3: TGTGCCAGCAGGTCTGGGACTAGCGGGGACTTAGAGGAGCAGTACTTC. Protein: CASRSGTSGDLEEQYF.

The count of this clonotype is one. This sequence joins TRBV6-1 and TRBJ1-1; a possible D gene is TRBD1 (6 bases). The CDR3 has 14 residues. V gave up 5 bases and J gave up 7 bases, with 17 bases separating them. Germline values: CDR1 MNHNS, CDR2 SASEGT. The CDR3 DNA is TGTGCCAGCAGTACCGGACAGCCTCGAAGTGAAGCTTTCTTT. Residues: CASSTGQPRSEAFF.

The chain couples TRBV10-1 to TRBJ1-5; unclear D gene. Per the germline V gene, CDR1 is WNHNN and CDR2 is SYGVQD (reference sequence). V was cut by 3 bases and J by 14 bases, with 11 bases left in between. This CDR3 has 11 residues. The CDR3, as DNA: TGCGCCAGCAGTGAATCCACCTCTGAGCATTTT. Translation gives CASSESTSEHF.

CDR3 loop: CSVTRTVQETQYF. The CDR3 coding sequence is TGCAGTGTAACAAGGACAGTCCAAGAGACCCAGTACTTC. The J gene is TRBJ2-5, the V gene TRBV20-1; weak D call: TRBD1 (6 bases). The V end was cut by 7 bases, the J end by 1 base, with 13 bases between. The CDR3 totals 13 residues. Germline assignment: CDR1 DFQATT and CDR2 SNEGSKA (reference sequence).